Below are 15 T cell receptor beta chains sequenced from a single sample in a study of Graves' ophthalmopathy and Graves' hyperthyroidism. Amplification from RNA transcripts yielded the TCR beta CDR3 regions. First-round RT-PCR with HTBI primers preceded a second-round multiplex PCR. TCRdb processed the multiplex PCR reads anew with MiXCR; each CDR3 protein has one entry. The data contain roughly 400,000 distinct CDR3 sequences, just over 15% of them singletons. Sequencing was carried out using peripheral blood. The receptors derive from a young woman with stable Graves' hyperthyroidism.

This clonotype was counted ten times or more. The chain combines TRBV6-1 with TRBJ2-7; 8 bases fit TRBD2. Trimming cost V 4 bases and J 5 bases; bases outside gene matches: 13. This CDR3 has 16 amino acids. The germline gives CDR1 MNHNS, CDR2 SASEGT. CDR3 sequence: CASSVAGGYSPHEQYF. In nucleotides, the CDR3 is TGTGCCAGCAGTGTGGCGGGGGGCTATTCCCCCCACGAGCAGTACTTC.

The table lists this clonotype with a few counts. With a much larger clone just one base away, this may be a read error. The chain uses TRBV7-9 and TRBJ1-1; D is ambiguous. In germline, CDR1 is SEHNR, CDR2 FQNEAQ (reference sequence). With 3 bases removed from V and 3 bases from J, the gap between germline ends came to 5 bases. The CDR3 consists of 12 residues. In DNA form, the CDR3 reads TGTGCCAGCAGCTTCTGGGACACTGAAGCTTTCTTT. Translating it yields CASSFWDTEAFF.

This clonotype was observed many times. The chain employs TRBV6-2 or TRBV6-3 and TRBJ1-1; D ambiguous. Germline V gives CDR1 MNHEY, CDR2 SVGEGT. The CDR3 has 13 residues. Between the trimmed V and J ends, which lost 4 bases and 8 bases, there was a span of 14 bases. CDR3 region: CASSWTATLEAFF. The CDR3 region has the DNA TGTGCCAGCAGTTGGACGGCTACTCTCGAAGCTTTCTTT.

Many counts were recorded for this clonotype. V is TRBV12-3 or TRBV12-4 and J is TRBJ2-5; 7 bases fit TRBD1. Unmatched junction bases numbered 9, after V lost 3 bases and J lost 5 bases. The CDR3 totals 15 residues. Written as DNA, the CDR3 is TGTGCCAGCAGTTTGAAGGGGGCAGGGGTGGAGACCCAGTACTTC. It yields the protein CASSLKGAGVETQYF.

In regard to this clonotype: With a much larger clone just one base away, this may be a read error. Here the CDR3 DNA reads TGTGCCAGCAGTGATCCGGGACACTTTTATAGGGGATATGACTACACCTTC. Protein: CASSDPGHFYRGYDYTF. The genes are TRBV6-1 and TRBJ1-2; the D gene is possibly TRBD1 (6 bases). CDR1 is MNHNS and CDR2 is SASEGT in the germline V gene. The CDR3 has 17 residues.

At least ten counts were recorded for this clonotype. The rearrangement joins TRBV5-1 to TRBJ1-1, with D uncertain. CDR1 is SGHRS, CDR2 YFSETQ, per germline. The length of the CDR3 is 14 residues. V lost 4 bases and J lost 3, with 13 bases in between. This CDR3 reads CASSQGGGYTEAFF. For the CDR3, the DNA is TGCGCCAGCAGCCAAGGCGGCGGTTACACTGAAGCTTTCTTT.

This clonotype was observed many times. The rearrangement uses TRBV7-2 and TRBJ1-2; D remains unclear. The CDR3 loop spans 15 amino acids. Germline CDR1 and CDR2: SGHTA and FQGNSA. V was clipped by 1 base and J by 2 bases, with 11 bases between them. For the CDR3, the DNA is TGTGCCAGCAGCTTAGGCGGGATGGGCAACTATGGCTACACCTTC. It specifies CASSLGGMGNYGYTF.

This clonotype showed up just a few times. The chain employs TRBV11-1 and TRBJ2-4; D is unresolved. From germline, CDR1 is SGHAT and CDR2 FQDESV (reference sequence). The CDR3 is made up of 16 amino acids. V lost 2 bases and J lost 2, with 13 bases in between. As DNA, the CDR3 is TGTGCCAGCAGCTTAACCAGAGGATGGTCCAAAAACATTCAGTACTTC. The encoded protein is CASSLTRGWSKNIQYF.

This clonotype was seen many times. The chain has TRBV4-1 and TRBJ1-2; TRBD1 matches 7 bases. This CDR3 is built from 14 residues. The ends lost 4 bases at V and 4 bases at J; junction bases unmatched: 6. Germline V gene sequence: CDR1 MGHRA, CDR2 YSYEKL. CDR3 coding DNA: TGCGCCAGCAGCCCGCCGGGACAGCCCTATGGCTACACCTTC. Translated, it gives CASSPPGQPYGYTF.

The chain has TRBV7-2 and TRBJ2-7; D may be TRBD1 or TRBD2 (5 bases each). Germline lookup yields CDR1 SGHTA and CDR2 FQGNSA. The CDR3 has 15 amino acids. Trimming removed 2 bases at V and 3 bases at J, with 14 bases between. The DNA of the CDR3 is TGTGCCAGCAGCTTAAGACAGACGAGGGTCTACGAGCAGTACTTC. Its protein is CASSLRQTRVYEQYF.

Details on this clonotype: It is likely a read error, because the conserved phenylalanine at the end of the CDR3 is missing. The chain carries TRBV12-5 and TRBJ1-5; D gene uncertain. V was clipped by 0 bases and J by 6 bases, with 12 bases between them. The CDR3 spans 15 residues. In germline, CDR1 is LGHNT, CDR2 FRNRAP. This CDR3 is CASGLVPTPGQPQHY. The CDR3 region has the DNA TGTGCTAGTGGTTTGGTTCCGACCCCCGGTCAGCCCCAGCATTAT.

This clonotype was seen ten or more times. The V gene is TRBV3-1, the J gene TRBJ1-1; D is unresolved. Germline-derived CDR1 and CDR2 are LGHDT and YNNKEL (reference sequence). Trimming took off 0 bases at V and 5 bases at J, with 10 bases between the two ends. The CDR3 is 14 residues long. CDR3: CASSQDTGRTEAFF. The CDR3 nucleotides are TGTGCCAGCAGCCAAGATACCGGAAGGACTGAAGCTTTCTTT.

This clonotype came up many times. The gene calls are TRBV12-3 or TRBV12-4 and TRBJ2-5; 7 bases fit TRBD1. Germline trimming cut 7 bases from V and 0 bases from J; bases unmatched to any gene: 8. The CDR3 sequence is 15 residues long. CDR3 in amino acids: CASTITGAYQETQYF. The CDR3 coding sequence is TGTGCCAGCACTATAACAGGGGCCTACCAAGAGACCCAGTACTTC.

This clonotype was seen many times. The J gene is TRBJ1-2, the V gene TRBV6-4; perhaps TRBD1 as D (5 bases). V was pared by 4 bases and J by 8 bases, with 11 bases between. The CDR3 has 12 residues. Germline lookup yields CDR1 MRHNA and CDR2 SNTAGT. CDR3 sequence: CASSALRGGYTF. In nucleotides, the CDR3 is TGTGCCAGCAGTGCCCTGCGGGGCGGCTACACCTTC.

This clonotype was seen repeatedly, ten times or more. The chain uses TRBV24-1 and TRBJ1-1; tentatively, D is TRBD1 (5 bases). The CDR3 has 13 amino acids. The germline gives CDR1 KGHDR, CDR2 SFDVKD. The germline V and J ends were trimmed by 5 bases and 3 bases, with 9 bases remaining between them. CDR3: CATSALGDTEAFF. CDR3 nucleotide sequence: TGTGCCACCAGTGCTTTAGGGGACACTGAAGCTTTCTTT.